This T cell receptor (beta chain) derives from a study of blood T cell repertoires in COVID-19. Whole-study context: For recovered donors of Cohort 3, there were two negative PCRs, clearance, or symptom resolution. In each case, the material was cDNA or gDNA derived from T cells, B-cell-depleted T cells, or PBMCs.

Participant ages covered roughly 18 to 90 years across about 25 US areas. The method was immunoSEQ multiplex PCR; TCRdb's version includes in-frame clones alone and lacks a portion of them. Counted here are a few hundred thousand clones, around 85% occurring once; the ten biggest clones make up 3.1%. The specimen was PBMCs or T cells enriched from blood (not recorded which). The clonotype comes from a woman between 50 and 59 years old in a cohort exposed to, infected with or recovered from COVID-19 (not recorded which).

The CDR3 sequence: CASSKLYEQYF. CDR3 nucleotide sequence: TGTGCCAGCAGTAAACTCTACGAGCAGTACTTC. This sequence joins TRBV6-2 or TRBV6-3 and TRBJ2-7; D unresolved. Germline loops: CDR1 MNHEY, CDR2 SVGEGT. The V end lost 5 bases, the J end lost 3 bases, and 5 bases lay between the germline ends. The CDR3 extends over 11 amino acids.